This T cell receptor (beta chain) is drawn from a study of human T cells and chemical hapten exposure. The time point is: patch test 3, about 24 weeks after DPC sensitization. Stated treatment: therapeutic diphenylcyclopropenone sensitization with weekly scalp DPC. This CDR3 spans 14 amino acids. Germline V gene sequence: CDR1 DFQATT, CDR2 SNEGSKA (reference sequence). V shed 1 base and J shed 0 bases, with 4 bases lying between them. TCRdb ran MiXCR on the RACE reads and lists one entry per CDR3 protein. The sample shows about 160,000 distinct CDR3 sequences, roughly 26% of them seen only once. The sequence was obtained from a woman younger than 30 with alopecia areata. Some clones in this sample may be carry-over from other donors' samples. The source was whole blood, collected in connection with sensitization to the hapten diphenylcyclopropenone (DPC). This sequence joins TRBV20-1 and TRBJ2-6; D gene uncertain. Here the CDR3 reads CSARGISGANVLTF. In DNA form, the CDR3 reads TGCAGTGCTAGAGGCATCTCTGGGGCCAACGTCCTGACTTTC.